Listed below are T cell receptor beta chains from one sample, sequenced in a study of cytomegalovirus exposure and HLA in healthy donors. Profiling relied on immunoSEQ multiplex PCR, and the TCRdb table lists in-frame clones only, not all of them. The sample holds 170,000 or so clones, less than 85% seen once. The sequenced material came from PBMCs. The receptors were sampled from a man aged 18 to 35 in good health and CMV-seronegative. Both conserved end residues are part of each CDR3. A D gene is named only where the DNA matches it firmly.

CASSQTPYYEQYF TGTGCCAGCAGCCAAACCCCCTACTACGAGCAGTACTTC TRBV9 - TRBJ2-7
CASSLELAGGANEQFF TGCGCCAGCAGCTTGGAACTAGCGGGAGGGGCCAATGAGCAGTTCTTC TRBV5-1 TRBD2 TRBJ2-1
CAWGGGLQYF TGTGCCTGGGGGGGCGGTTTGCAGTATTTT TRBV30 - TRBJ2-3
CASSPSSTNEKLFF TGTGCCAGCTCACCATCTTCAACTAATGAAAAACTGTTTTTT TRBV18 - TRBJ1-4
CASSYFAGVGELFF TGTGCCAGCAGTTACTTTGCAGGGGTCGGGGAGCTGTTTTTT TRBV6-4 - TRBJ2-2
CASSWGGWMNTEAFF TGTGCCAGCAGTTGGGGAGGTTGGATGAACACTGAAGCTTTCTTT TRBV28 - TRBJ1-1
CASSATGSTYEQYF TGTGCCAGCAGCGCGACTGGGTCCACCTACGAGCAGTACTTC TRBV5-6 - TRBJ2-7
CASSPHWDTQYF TGTGCCAGCAGCCCTCACTGGGATACGCAGTATTTT TRBV14 - TRBJ2-3
CASSYSGGQGALGQFF TGTGCCAGCAGTTACTCTGGGGGACAGGGGGCTCTCGGGCAGTTCTTC TRBV6-6 TRBD1 TRBJ2-1
CASCRLTGGEAMNTEAFF TGTGCCAGCTGCCGGCTGACAGGGGGAGAAGCCATGAACACTGAAGCTTTCTTT TRBV5-6 TRBD1 TRBJ1-1
CASSQAILGLAGAQETQYF TGCGCCAGCAGCCAAGCTATCCTGGGACTAGCGGGGGCCCAAGAGACCCAGTACTTC TRBV4-1 TRBD2 TRBJ2-5
CASSLKGGKAKNIQYF TGTGCCAGCAGCTTAAAAGGGGGCAAAGCCAAAAACATTCAGTACTTC TRBV7-3 TRBD1 TRBJ2-4
CASSYTGNTEAFF TGTGCCAGCAGCTACACAGGGAACACTGAAGCTTTCTTT TRBV14 - TRBJ1-1
CASSQTTGDQPQHF TGCGCCAGCAGCCAAACGACAGGGGATCAGCCCCAGCATTTT TRBV4-1 TRBD1 TRBJ1-5